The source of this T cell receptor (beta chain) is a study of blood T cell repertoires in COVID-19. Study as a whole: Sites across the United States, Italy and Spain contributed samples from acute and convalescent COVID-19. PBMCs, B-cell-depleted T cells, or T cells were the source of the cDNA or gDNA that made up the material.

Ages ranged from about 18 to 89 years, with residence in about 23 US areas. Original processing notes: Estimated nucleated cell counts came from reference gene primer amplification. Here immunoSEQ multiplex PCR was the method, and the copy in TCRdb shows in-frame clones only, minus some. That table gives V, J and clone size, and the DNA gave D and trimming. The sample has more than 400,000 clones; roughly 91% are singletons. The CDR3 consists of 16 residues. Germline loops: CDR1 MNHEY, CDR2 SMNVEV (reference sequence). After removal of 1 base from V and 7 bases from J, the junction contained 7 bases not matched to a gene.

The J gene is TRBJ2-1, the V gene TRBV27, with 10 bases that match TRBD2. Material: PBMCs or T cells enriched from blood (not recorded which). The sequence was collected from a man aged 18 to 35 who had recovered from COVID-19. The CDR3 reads CASSLFSGRAGNEQFF. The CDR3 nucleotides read TGTGCCAGCAGTTTATTCAGCGGGAGGGCCGGGAATGAGCAGTTCTTC.